This TCR beta chain was identified during a study of Graves' ophthalmopathy and Graves' hyperthyroidism. The sequenced template was RNA, covering the TCR beta CDR3 region. Following a first-round RT-PCR that used HTBI primers, a second-round multiplex PCR was carried out. Each CDR3 protein gets one entry after TCRdb re-called the multiplex PCR reads with MiXCR. The repertoire holds around 1.1 million distinct CDR3 sequences, with 36% as singletons. Study-level findings and limits: Most expanded thyroid clonotypes above 0.001 frequency also appeared in blood.

This clonotype was counted a single time. Its antigen is unidentified. Ages of hyperthyroidism patients ran from 18 to 65, and their diagnoses were new, under 2 months' duration. Exclusion criteria comprised other autoimmune diseases, uncontrolled infections, pregnancy or lactation in patients. The V gene's germline CDR1 is SGHTA and CDR2 FQGNSA. The CDR3 consists of 12 residues. The V end lost 0 bases, the J end lost 12 bases, and 11 bases lay between the germline ends. The gene calls are TRBV7-2 and TRBJ2-5; D call uncertain. The TCR sequence derives from an adult man with Graves' hyperthyroidism. Sequenced input: peripheral blood or thyroid tissue (not recorded which). CDR3 DNA sequence: TGTGCCAGCAGCTTAGCTTCAGGCCGTGAGTACTTC. Translation gives CASSLASGREYF.